The T cell receptor (beta chain) described here comes from a study of PD-1 blockade in classical Hodgkin lymphoma. The study, taken as a whole, reports: Newly diagnosed patients had baseline TCR diversity that was reportedly lower than that of healthy donors.

Profiling relied on immunoSEQ multiplex PCR, and the TCRdb table lists in-frame clones only, not all of them. The sample yields 40,000 or so clones, 85% to 90% seen once. Relapse was seen in all patients after autologous stem cell transplantation, and brentuximab vedotin exposure was variable. The sample holds one count of this clone. Its antigen is undetermined. This CDR3 has 16 residues. Germline CDR1 is MDHEN and CDR2 is SYDVKM. Trimming left V 6 bases short and J 7 bases short, with 22 bases between. Sequences were derived from peripheral blood mononuclear cells (PBMCs), sampled before the second cycle of nivolumab. The TCR was taken from a human donor with classical Hodgkin lymphoma. This sequence joins TRBV28 and TRBJ2-4; perhaps TRBD2 as D (6 bases). CDR3 amino acids: CASRGATRTWGNIQYF. The CDR3 DNA reads TGTGCCAGCAGGGGAGCGACTAGGACGTGGGGGAACATTCAGTACTTC.